The entry below gives a single TCR beta chain sequence along with its context. Antigen: not known. The sample is drawn from a study of blood T cells in healthy people across ages. General study points: Older age coincided with a roughly linear decline in TCR beta diversity per million T cells. Long-lived and aged donors differed, with more naive CD4+ cells and higher diversity in the long-lived.

The CDR3 extends over 13 amino acids. Trimming stripped 1 base from V and 5 bases from J, with 8 bases between. Germline V gene lookup returns CDR1 SGHTA and CDR2 FQGNSA. Through a sample-barcoded 5' primer and a J-beta primer mix, a second PCR was run for roughly 6 to 12 cycles. MiXCR was run by TCRdb on the 5' RACE reads, yielding one entry per CDR3 protein. The sample records about 1.1 million distinct CDR3 sequences, more than 30% being singletons. The chain carries TRBV7-2 and TRBJ2-5, with D hard to call. The clonotype was recovered from a man aged 18 to 35 in good health. The source material was blood. CDR3 region: CASSLGPRETQYF. CDR3 coding DNA: TGTGCCAGCAGCTTAGGTCCTCGGGAGACCCAGTACTTC.